The 25 T cell receptor beta chains below were found in one sample sequenced in a study of monozygotic twins with inflammatory bowel disease. TCRdb reanalyzed the 5' RACE reads and collapses them to one entry per CDR3 protein, without DNA. The sample has a few hundred thousand distinct CDR3 sequences, and its top ten clones hold around 1.5%. Sequencing used blood. Receptors were obtained from a human donor with ulcerative colitis or Crohn's disease, or a healthy co-twin of an affected twin (not recorded which).

The V gene is TRBV11-2, the J gene TRBJ1-1; TCRdb outputs TRBD1, but without DNA this stays unchecked. In germline, CDR1 is SGHAT, CDR2 FQNNGV. The CDR3 spans 16 residues. The CDR3 spells CASSFPQGRKSTEAFF.

J is TRBJ1-2 and V is TRBV5-1. This CDR3 is built from 14 residues. Germline CDR1 SGHRS, CDR2 YFSETQ. This chain's CDR3 is CASSLGGVLDGYTF.

The chain uses TRBV12-3 or TRBV12-4 and TRBJ1-6. This CDR3 has 15 residues. The CDR3 here is CASSLERQHNSPLHF.

V gene TRBV7-8 combines with J gene TRBJ2-2; TCRdb picks TRBD1, but there is no DNA to check that call. Per the germline V gene, CDR1 is SGHVS and CDR2 is FQNEAQ. CDR3 size: 15 residues. The CDR3 reads CASSRGWGNTGELFF.

The chain has TRBV5-1 and TRBJ2-3; the D call from TCRdb, TRBD1, cannot be confirmed without DNA. The CDR3 loop spans 16 amino acids. Germline V gives CDR1 SGHRS, CDR2 YFSETQ. The CDR3 sequence: CASSLALRGSTDTQYF.

The chain has TRBV27 and TRBJ2-5; TCRdb's D call of TRBD2 is untestable without DNA. The CDR3 extends over 15 amino acids. Germline values: CDR1 MNHEY, CDR2 SMNVEV (reference sequence). The CDR3 reads CASSFGGAVQETQYF.

This chain links TRBV3-1 with TRBJ1-2. The CDR3 has 15 amino acids. Germline values: CDR1 LGHDT, CDR2 YNNKEL (reference sequence). This CDR3 reads CASSQAGIINYGYTF.

The chain recombines TRBV9 with TRBJ1-2; absent DNA, TCRdb's TRBD1 call cannot be checked. Germline CDR1 is SGDLS and CDR2 is YYNGEE. There are 15 residues in the CDR3. The CDR3 loop is CASSVERTGVTGYTF.

V and J are TRBV12-3 or TRBV12-4 and TRBJ1-4; TCRdb reports TRBD1, a call that lacks DNA to check it against. The CDR3 is 14 residues long. CDR3 sequence: CASSLLAGEEKLFF.

The chain links TRBV10-3 to TRBJ2-2; TCRdb indicates TRBD1, and absent DNA this call remains unverified. Looked up from germline, CDR1 is ENHRY and CDR2 is SYGVKD. CDR3 size: 15 residues. This chain's CDR3 is CAISQPGGNTGELFF.

The chain is built from TRBV5-6 and TRBJ1-1. Germline assignment: CDR1 SGHDT and CDR2 YYEEEE. This CDR3 is 17 amino acids long. Here the CDR3 reads CASSGLWQGVTNTEAFF.

CDR3 loop: CASSPRQGVAYEQYF. The V and J genes are TRBV5-1 and TRBJ2-7; the TCRdb call, TRBD1, lacks DNA for checking. The CDR3 is 15 amino acids. Germline lookup yields CDR1 SGHRS and CDR2 YFSETQ.

The genes are TRBV20-1 and TRBJ2-6. This CDR3 has 15 residues. Per germline, CDR1 DFQATT and CDR2 SNEGSKA (reference sequence). The CDR3 region is CSARDGKTGANVLTF.

The chain joins TRBV6-2 or TRBV6-3 to TRBJ2-1; without DNA, the TCRdb call of TRBD2 cannot be checked. Germline V CDR1 and CDR2: MNHEY, SVGEGT. The CDR3 contains 20 residues. The CDR3 loop reads CASSYTTSGGDNLPYNEQFF.

The chain joins TRBV27 to TRBJ1-1; TCRdb indicates TRBD1, and absent DNA this call remains unverified. Germline CDR1 is MNHEY and CDR2 is SMNVEV (reference sequence). This CDR3 has 18 amino acids. The chain's CDR3 is CASSLRVPGQGLDTEAFF.

The genes are TRBV20-1 and TRBJ2-1; TCRdb reports TRBD2, a call that lacks DNA to check it against. CDR1 and CDR2 from the germline V gene are DFQATT and SNEGSKA (reference sequence). CDR3 length equals 12 residues. CDR3 protein: CSVGLAGNEQFF.

J is TRBJ2-5 and V is TRBV18; there is no DNA to check the TCRdb D call of TRBD1. This CDR3 comprises 16 residues. Per the germline V gene, CDR1 is KGHSH and CDR2 is LQKENI. This CDR3 is CASSPPVQGKGETQYF.

The chain has TRBV5-1 and TRBJ2-1; TCRdb calls TRBD1, which cannot be checked without DNA. CDR1 SGHRS and CDR2 YFSETQ come from the germline V gene. The CDR3 extends over 15 amino acids. CDR3 region: CASSWGGQAGNEQFF.

CDR3 loop: CASSFDRVNYEQYF. The rearrangement uses TRBV12-3 or TRBV12-4 and TRBJ2-7; TCRdb selects TRBD1, and the lack of DNA leaves this call unchecked. This CDR3 has 14 residues.

This chain connects TRBV4-2 to TRBJ2-1; TCRdb's D call, TRBD2, is unchecked because there is no DNA. The germline gives CDR1 LGHNA, CDR2 YNFKEQ. The CDR3 has 15 amino acids. Here the CDR3 reads CASSPREGISDEQFF.

This chain connects TRBV7-7 to TRBJ2-3; TCRdb outputs TRBD1, but without DNA this stays unchecked. The germline V gene encodes CDR1 SSHAT and CDR2 FNYEAQ (reference sequence). This CDR3 spans 13 amino acids. CDR3 protein: CASSSQQGGTQYF.

The chain combines TRBV4-1 with TRBJ1-1. The CDR3 totals 15 residues. Germline CDR1 reads MGHRA; CDR2 reads YSYEKL. CDR3 amino acids: CASSQYREGYTEAFF.

The chain couples TRBV4-1 to TRBJ1-1. The germline gives CDR1 MGHRA, CDR2 YSYEKL. The CDR3 is 13 residues long. This CDR3 reads CASSQDRDTEAFF.

The chain joins TRBV20-1 to TRBJ1-4. Germline-derived CDR1 and CDR2 are DFQATT and SNEGSKA (reference sequence). This CDR3 comprises 14 residues. The CDR3 protein is CSANGGRDAEKLFF.

V is TRBV6-5 and J is TRBJ1-2; TCRdb selects TRBD1, and the lack of DNA leaves this call unchecked. The CDR3 loop spans 15 amino acids. In germline, CDR1 is MNHEY, CDR2 SVGAGI. This CDR3 reads CASSYGGQGVEGYTF.